The entry below gives a single TCR beta chain sequence along with its context. Some clones are missing from TCRdb's copy, which holds only in-frame ones; the method was immunoSEQ multiplex PCR. The top ten hold about 13% of the sample, which has approximately 130,000 clones, roughly 81% seen once. This specimen comes from a study of blood T cell repertoires in COVID-19. About the study: The study drew acute and convalescent COVID-19 samples from the United States, Italy and Spain. PBMCs, B-cell-depleted T cells, or T cells provided the cDNA or gDNA that made up the material.

CDR3 length equals 16 residues. The sequence was collected from a human donor in a cohort sampled during active COVID-19. The chain uses TRBV1 and TRBJ2-5; TRBD2, as called in the table, went unchecked against the DNA. TRBV1 is designated a pseudogene. The sequencing sample was made of peripheral blood. CDR3: CTSSQDHRLERETQYF. CDR3 nucleotides: TGCACCAGCAGCCAAGATCATCGGCTAGAGCGAGAGACCCAGTACTTC.